These 31 T cell receptor beta chains originate from one sample sequenced in a study of cytomegalovirus exposure and HLA in healthy donors (TCRdb year 2017). Library prep was done by the immunoSEQ multiplex PCR assay. A mixture of 60 forward primers for TCR Vbeta segments and 13 reverse primers for TCR Jbeta segments was used in the multiplex PCR. TCRdb provides this immuneACCESS table in a form limited to in-frame rearrangements. Some clones are lacking; in checked studies, under half of them reflect an unresolved V gene, and why the rest are absent is not known. In this sample the table shows around 160,000 clones, 80% of which occur a single time. Together, the top ten hold about a tenth of the sample. The specimen sequenced was PBMCs. The receptors come from a man between 18 and 35 years old in good health and CMV-seropositive.

This clone has just one count. V and J are TRBV29-1 and TRBJ2-2; 7 bases match TRBD1. With 3 bases clipped from V and 1 base from J, the junction kept 2 bases outside the gene matches. Germline V lookup: CDR1 SQVTM, CDR2 ANQGSEA. This CDR3 comprises 14 residues. The CDR3 sequence: CSVEGQRNTGELFF. The CDR3 bases are TGCAGCGTTGAGGGACAGAGGAACACCGGGGAGCTGTTTTTT.

V usage is TRBV2 and J usage is TRBJ2-7; 12 nucleotides line up with TRBD1. The closer fit of TRBJ2-5 to the DNA end suggests the J call may be wrong. Germline lookup yields CDR1 SNHLY and CDR2 FYNNEI. The CDR3 has 16 amino acids. The CDR3 reads CASQGQGASEGETQYF. The CDR3 DNA reads TGTGCCAGCCAGGGACAGGGGGCTTCCGAAGGAGAGACCCAGTACTTC.

Regarding this clone: The same CDR3 can be traced to other DNA sequences in this sample. The V gene is TRBV19, the J gene TRBJ1-5; TRBD1 is a possible D gene (5 bases). There are 14 residues in the CDR3. V dropped 10 bases and J dropped 3 bases, with 16 bases sitting between them. Germline CDR1 reads LNHDA; CDR2 reads SQIVND (reference sequence). The CDR3 is CATSNDRHNQPQHF. The CDR3 DNA sequence: TGTGCCACGAGCAACGACAGACACAATCAGCCCCAGCATTTT.

The J gene is TRBJ2-7, the V gene TRBV6-5; D uncertain. The CDR3 has 13 residues. The V and J ends lost 2 bases and 3 bases respectively, with 8 bases between them. Germline values: CDR1 MNHEY, CDR2 SVGAGI. The CDR3 DNA reads as TGTGCCAGCAGTTACAGTGGGCTCTACGAGCAGTACTTC. This codes for CASSYSGLYEQYF.

This clone was counted only a few times. The chain has TRBV2 and TRBJ2-1, with 9 nucleotides matching TRBD2. V gave up 4 bases and J gave up 0 bases; unmatched junction bases: 7. Per germline, CDR1 SNHLY and CDR2 FYNNEI. The CDR3 is made up of 17 amino acids. The chain's CDR3 is CASSGNSGSTSYNEQFF. The CDR3 DNA sequence: TGTGCCAGCAGTGGTAATAGCGGGAGTACCTCCTACAATGAGCAGTTCTTC.

V usage is TRBV4-1 and J usage is TRBJ1-2, with D perhaps TRBD1 (5 bases). The V gene's germline CDR1 is MGHRA and CDR2 YSYEKL. CDR3 size: 13 residues. The V gene lost 2 bases and the J gene lost 8 bases, with 12 bases spanning the gap. In DNA form, the CDR3 reads TGCGCCAGCAGCCAAACGGGGGGGGGAGGCTACACCTTC. Protein product: CASSQTGGGGYTF.

The rearrangement joins TRBV4-1 to TRBJ1-1; 7 nucleotides match TRBD1. The germline gives CDR1 MGHRA, CDR2 YSYEKL. The CDR3 has 16 amino acids. Unmatched junction bases numbered 23, after V lost 8 bases and J lost 11 bases. This CDR3 is CASPPAKGPDREWAFF. The CDR3 DNA sequence: TGCGCCAGCCCACCGGCTAAAGGGCCCGACAGGGAGTGGGCTTTCTTT.

This clone was counted a single time. The rearrangement uses TRBV28 and TRBJ1-2; TRBD1 matches at 7 bases. Germline-derived CDR1 and CDR2 are MDHEN and SYDVKM. V trimming: 6 bases; J trimming: 8 bases; junction bases outside the gene matches: 3. The CDR3 length is 11 residues. Here the CDR3 DNA reads TGTGCCAGCAGGGGACAGTTCGGCTACACCTTC. Its translation: CASRGQFGYTF.

V and J are TRBV5-4 and TRBJ1-5; TRBD1 is a possible D gene (6 bases). The V end lost 4 bases, the J end lost 7 bases, and 15 bases lay between the germline ends. The CDR3 is 14 amino acids. The V gene's germline CDR1 is SGHNT and CDR2 YYREEE (reference sequence). In DNA, the CDR3 is TGTGCCAGCAGCGATAGGATTGGGGGCCAGCCCCAGCATTTT. It is translated as CASSDRIGGQPQHF.

The chain combines TRBV19 with TRBJ1-2; TRBD1 agrees at 8 bases. V lost 4 bases and J lost 6; bases outside the gene matches: 7. The CDR3 has 14 amino acids. Germline V gene lookup returns CDR1 LNHDA and CDR2 SQIVND (reference sequence). Written as DNA, the CDR3 is TGTGCCAGTAGTACCCCGGACAGGGTAAATGGCTACACCTTC. It translates to CASSTPDRVNGYTF.

This chain uses TRBV6-5 with TRBJ1-2; 7 bases line up with TRBD1. In germline, CDR1 is MNHEY, CDR2 SVGAGI. Trimming at V came to 0 bases and at J to 8 bases, leaving 6 bases not matched to a gene. CDR3 length: 14 residues. The CDR3 loop is CASSYSRQGVGYTF. The CDR3 region has the DNA TGTGCCAGCAGTTACTCACGGCAGGGGGTAGGCTACACCTTC.

A note on this clone: Distinct nucleotide sequences in the sample also encode this CDR3. The chain combines TRBV7-8 with TRBJ2-7; possibly TRBD1 for D (6 bases). The CDR3 is made up of 14 amino acids. V dropped 0 bases and J dropped 4 bases, with 10 bases sitting between them. In germline, CDR1 is SGHVS, CDR2 FQNEAQ. The CDR3 sequence: CASSLASQGYEQYF. DNA for the CDR3: TGTGCCAGCAGCTTAGCCAGTCAGGGGTACGAGCAGTACTTC.

CDR3: CASTGQSGGGGEQYF. The CDR3 coding sequence is TGTGCCAGCACCGGACAAAGTGGTGGGGGGGGAGAGCAGTACTTC. The chain employs TRBV6-1 and TRBJ2-7; 7 nucleotides line up with TRBD2. V shed 7 bases, J shed 7 bases, and the junction held 16 bases outside the gene matches. Germline lookup yields CDR1 MNHNS and CDR2 SASEGT. This CDR3 contains 15 residues.

This chain links TRBV14 with TRBJ1-3; D is uncertain. This CDR3 region has 14 residues. The V gene lost 2 bases and the J gene lost 4 bases, with 9 bases spanning the gap. Germline V gene sequence: CDR1 SGHDN, CDR2 FVKESK. CDR3 nucleotides: TGTGCCAGCAGCCAACCCGGAGGGGGAAACACCATATATTTT. Its translation is CASSQPGGGNTIYF.

The genes are TRBV5-1 and TRBJ2-7; 9 nucleotides line up with TRBD1. CDR1 and CDR2 (germline): SGHRS, YFSETQ. The CDR3 runs 14 residues. Trimming removed 4 bases from V and 3 bases from J; junction bases left unmatched: 5. The CDR3 is CASSRRDRDYEQYF. The CDR3 DNA is TGCGCCAGCAGCCGCCGGGACAGGGACTACGAGCAGTACTTC.

This chain joins TRBV28 and TRBJ1-1; D not resolved. The V end was cut by 3 bases, the J end by 4 bases, with 6 bases between. This CDR3 has 12 residues. The germline gives CDR1 MDHEN, CDR2 SYDVKM. The CDR3 DNA sequence: TGTGCCAGCAGTTTGGTCGGCACTGAAGCTTTCTTT. Amino acid sequence: CASSLVGTEAFF. The whole variable domain, filled in from reference TRBV28 and TRBJ1-1, reads DVKVTQSSRYLVKRTGEKVFLECVQDMDHENMFWYRQDPGLGLRLIYFSYDVKMKEKGDIPEGYSVSREKKERFSLILESASTNQTSMYLCASSLVGTEAFFGQGTRLTVV.

The rearrangement joins TRBV7-2 to TRBJ2-5, with 13 positions matching TRBD2. The V and J ends lost 5 bases and 11 bases, in that order; junction bases with no gene match: 8. The germline V gene has CDR1 SGHTA and CDR2 FQGNSA. The CDR3 is 14 residues long. In nucleotides, the CDR3 is TGTGCCAGCAGCCCGGGACTAGCGGGAAGGGAGCAGTACTTC. Amino acids: CASSPGLAGREQYF.

Worth noting for this clone: The identical CDR3 is also encoded by other nucleotide sequences in the sample. V and J are TRBV7-9 and TRBJ2-7; no clear D. The CDR3 length is 11 residues. The germline V gene has CDR1 SEHNR and CDR2 FQNEAQ (reference sequence). The ends were cut back, 4 bases at V and 2 bases at J, with 3 bases in the middle. The CDR3 DNA follows: TGTGCCAGCAGCTCAACCTACGAGCAGTACTTC. Its protein product is CASSSTYEQYF.

V and J are TRBV9 and TRBJ2-7, with D tentatively TRBD1 (6 bases). The V gene lost 5 bases and the J gene lost 1 base, with 13 bases spanning the gap. This CDR3 has 14 amino acids. CDR1 and CDR2 from the germline V gene are SGDLS and YYNGEE. CDR3 sequence: CASSRGGPSYEQYF. The CDR3 DNA sequence: TGTGCCAGCAGTCGTGGGGGCCCGTCCTACGAGCAGTACTTC.

The chain joins TRBV7-6 to TRBJ2-7; 8 bases are a match to TRBD1. This CDR3 comprises 15 residues. J gave up 3 bases and V 4 bases, and 8 bases lay outside the gene matches. CDR1 is SGHVS, CDR2 FNYEAQ, per germline. The CDR3 is CASSSRQGSFYEQYF. The DNA of the CDR3 is TGTGCCAGCAGCTCACGACAGGGGAGTTTCTACGAGCAGTACTTC.

This clone was detected only once. V and J are TRBV5-1 and TRBJ1-4, with D tentatively TRBD1 (6 bases). The CDR3 runs 15 residues. V gave up 2 bases and J gave up 2 bases, with 10 bases separating them. Germline CDR1 reads SGHRS; CDR2 reads YFSETQ. The CDR3 nucleotides read TGCGCCAGCAGCTTTGCAGGGGAGACTAATGAAAAACTGTTTTTT. Amino acids: CASSFAGETNEKLFF.

The chain employs TRBV6-1 and TRBJ1-4; D might be TRBD1 (6 bases). The germline V gene encodes CDR1 MNHNS and CDR2 SASEGT. This CDR3 has 16 residues. V lost 4 bases and J 6 bases, leaving 18 bases between the germline ends. CDR3 coding DNA: TGTGCCAGCAGTGGGGATCCAGGGGACATTGATGAAAAACTGTTTTTT. Its translation is CASSGDPGDIDEKLFF.

The V call is TRBV18, the J call TRBJ1-5; 7 nucleotides line up with TRBD1. Trimming cost V 3 bases and J 4 bases; bases outside gene matches: 0. The CDR3 is made up of 13 amino acids. The germline gives CDR1 KGHSH, CDR2 LQKENI. DNA of the CDR3: TGTGCCAGCTCACCGGGACAGAATCAGCCCCAGCATTTT. Encoded protein: CASSPGQNQPQHF.

This CDR3 reads CASSYDRDDEQYF. The DNA for the CDR3 is TGTGCCAGCAGTTACGACAGGGACGACGAGCAGTACTTC. The chain combines TRBV6-5 with TRBJ2-7; 7 positions match TRBD1. J was trimmed by 5 bases and V by 2 bases; bases with no gene match: 3. This CDR3 spans 13 amino acids. From germline, CDR1 is MNHEY and CDR2 SVGAGI.

This clone is medium-sized (0.01 to 0.1%) by share. This chain uses TRBV5-6 with TRBJ2-7, with a tentative D call TRBD1 (6 bases). The V end lost 0 bases, the J end lost 1 base, and 8 bases lay between the germline ends. The CDR3 runs 14 residues. Germline V gene data show CDR1 as SGHDT and CDR2 as YYEEEE. CDR3 sequence reads: CASSLDRGSYEQYF. CDR3 in DNA: TGTGCCAGCAGCTTGGATAGGGGGTCCTACGAGCAGTACTTC.

V and J are TRBV7-6 and TRBJ2-1; 8 bases fit TRBD2. V shed 3 bases and J 4 bases; nucleotides not matched to a gene: 11. This CDR3 is built from 17 residues. The germline gives CDR1 SGHVS, CDR2 FNYEAQ. The CDR3 here is CASSFRLATIRYNEQFF. The CDR3 DNA sequence: TGTGCCAGCAGCTTTAGACTAGCGACCATAAGATACAATGAGCAGTTCTTC. The variable domain in full, completed from reference TRBV7-6 and TRBJ2-1, reads GAGVSQSPRYKVTKRGQDVALRCDPISGHVSLYWYRQALGQGPEFLTYFNYEAQQDKSGLPNDRFSAERPEGSISTLTIQRTEQRDSAMYRCASSFRLATIRYNEQFFGPGTRLTVL.

V usage is TRBV5-1 and J usage is TRBJ2-7; weak D call: TRBD2 (5 bases). The CDR3 is made up of 13 amino acids. Germline V gene sequence: CDR1 SGHRS, CDR2 YFSETQ. The V and J ends lost 4 bases and 3 bases respectively, with 11 bases between them. In DNA, the CDR3 is TGCGCCAGCAGCACTACCGGGGTCTACGAGCAGTACTTC. This encodes CASSTTGVYEQYF.

The rearrangement joins TRBV27 to TRBJ2-3, with TRBD2 matching over 12 bases. V trimming: 4 bases; J trimming: 2 bases; junction bases outside the gene matches: 4. Germline values: CDR1 MNHEY, CDR2 SMNVEV (reference sequence). CDR3 length equals 16 residues. CDR3 nucleotide sequence: TGTGCCAGCAGTTCGCTAGCGGGGGGGTCCACAGATACGCAGTATTTT. This encodes CASSSLAGGSTDTQYF.

This clone was counted only a few times. The V and J genes are TRBV6-5 and TRBJ1-1; 10 bases agree with TRBD1. V dropped 6 bases and J dropped 1; count of bases not matched to a gene: 5. CDR3 length equals 15 residues. The germline CDR1 and CDR2 sequences are MNHEY and SVGAGI. The CDR3 sequence is CASRGQGKGNTEAFF. The CDR3 DNA follows: TGTGCCAGCAGGGGACAGGGGAAGGGGAACACTGAAGCTTTCTTT.

This chain joins TRBV29-1 and TRBJ1-2, with TRBD1 identical over 7 bases. Germline V gene data show CDR1 as SQVTM and CDR2 as ANQGSEA. V lost 6 bases and J lost 3; bases outside the gene matches: 4. The CDR3 has 12 amino acids. The CDR3 DNA is TGCAGCGTAACCGGGACAGACTATGGCTACACCTTC. Its translation: CSVTGTDYGYTF.

This clone showed up just a few times. The chain is built from TRBV7-6 and TRBJ2-2; D gene unclear. The V gene's germline CDR1 is SGHVS and CDR2 FNYEAQ. The CDR3 loop spans 13 amino acids. Trimming left V 5 bases short and J 6 bases short, with 10 bases between. This CDR3 reads CASSQAGAGELFF. The CDR3 nucleotides read TGTGCCAGCAGCCAGGCCGGCGCCGGGGAGCTGTTTTTT.